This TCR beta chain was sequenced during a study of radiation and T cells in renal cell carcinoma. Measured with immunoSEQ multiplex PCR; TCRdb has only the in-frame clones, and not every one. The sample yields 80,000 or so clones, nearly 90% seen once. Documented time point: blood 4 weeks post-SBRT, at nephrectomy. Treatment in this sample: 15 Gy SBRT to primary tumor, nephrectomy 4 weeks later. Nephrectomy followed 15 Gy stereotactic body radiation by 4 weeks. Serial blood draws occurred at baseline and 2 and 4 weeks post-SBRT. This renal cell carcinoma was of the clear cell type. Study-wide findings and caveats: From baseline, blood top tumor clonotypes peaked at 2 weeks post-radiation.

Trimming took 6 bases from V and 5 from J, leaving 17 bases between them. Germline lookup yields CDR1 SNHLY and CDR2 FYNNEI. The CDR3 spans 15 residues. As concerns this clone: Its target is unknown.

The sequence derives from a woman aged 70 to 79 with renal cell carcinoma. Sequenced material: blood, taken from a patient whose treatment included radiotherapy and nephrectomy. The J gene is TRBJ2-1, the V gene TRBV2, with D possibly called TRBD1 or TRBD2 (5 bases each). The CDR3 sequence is CASRGTGSRNNEQFF. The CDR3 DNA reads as TGTGCCAGCAGAGGGACGGGCTCAAGAAACAATGAGCAGTTCTTC.